This paragraph covers one TCR beta chain sequence. After extraction with the RNeasy kit, 0.5 to 1 ug of the RNA was reverse transcribed using random hexamers. TCR beta CDR3 was amplified by immunoSEQ multiplex PCR. This amplification extended across 54 Vbeta and 13 Jbeta segments. TCRdb redid the calling of the immunoSEQ multiplex PCR reads with MiXCR, one entry per CDR3 protein. In the table there are more than 150,000 distinct CDR3 sequences, 85% to 95% of which are singletons. This entry belongs to a study of CD8 T cells in Susac syndrome. Germline lookup yields CDR1 MRHNA and CDR2 SNTAGT. After removal of 6 bases from V and 5 bases from J, the junction contained 6 bases not matched to a gene. This CDR3 contains 15 residues. TEMRA cells were FACS-enriched, and CD8+ and CD4+ T cells were isolated negatively.

V and J are TRBV6-4 and TRBJ1-6; 8 positions agree with TRBD1. The TCR was taken from a human donor with Susac syndrome. The sample comprised CD4+ T cells from PBMCs. The CDR3, as DNA: TGTGCCAGCAGAGAGACCAGGGGGCATAATTCACCCCTCCACTTT. Protein: CASRETRGHNSPLHF.